The 4 T cell receptor beta chains below come from one sample, sequenced in a study of blood T cell repertoires in COVID-19. Some clones are missing from TCRdb's copy, which holds only in-frame ones; the method was immunoSEQ multiplex PCR. The sample records nearly 250,000 clones, 85% being singletons. Sequenced: PBMCs or T cells enriched from blood (not recorded which). These receptors all stem from a woman aged 45-65 years with acute COVID-19.

This chain joins TRBV10-3 and TRBJ1-2; D call uncertain. Trimming shortened V by 8 bases and J by 0 bases, and 10 bases separated the two germline ends. The CDR3 runs to 13 residues. Germline lookup yields CDR1 ENHRY and CDR2 SYGVKD. DNA for the CDR3: TGTGCCATCGCGGGCTCTGCTAACTATGGCTACACCTTC. The encoded protein is CAIAGSANYGYTF.

V and J are TRBV9 and TRBJ1-2, with TRBD1 matching 10 bases. This CDR3 spans 14 amino acids. CDR1 and CDR2 from the germline V gene are SGDLS and YYNGEE. V was pared by 4 bases and J by 2 bases, with 2 bases of the junction left unmatched. CDR3 in amino acids: CASSLGQGNYGYTF. CDR3 sequence (DNA): TGTGCCAGCAGCTTGGGACAGGGGAACTATGGCTACACCTTC.

The genes are TRBV19 and TRBJ1-2; 10 positions match TRBD1. This CDR3 is 15 amino acids long. Germline CDR1 is LNHDA and CDR2 is SQIVND (reference sequence). V was clipped by 5 bases and J by 4 bases; unmatched bases: 7. The CDR3 nucleotides are TGTGCCAGTAGTCCTGGACAGGGGGGCTCCTATGGCTACACCTTC. As protein: CASSPGQGGSYGYTF. Complete variable domain (other parts from reference TRBV19 and TRBJ1-2): DGGITQSPKYLFRKEGQNVTLSCEQNLNHDAMYWYRQDPGQGLRLIYYSQIVNDFQKGDIAEGYSVSREKKESFPLTVTSAQKNPTAFYLCASSPGQGGSYGYTFGSGTRLTVV.

This clone occurred once. V is TRBV4-1 and J is TRBJ1-4; D is perhaps TRBD1 (5 bases). The length of the CDR3 is 17 residues. Per the germline V gene, CDR1 is MGHRA and CDR2 is YSYEKL. V lost 1 base and J 2 bases, leaving 14 bases between the germline ends. The CDR3 bases are TGCGCCAGCAGCCAAGGGACATCCTCCTACACTAATGAAAAACTGTTTTTT. Protein product: CASSQGTSSYTNEKLFF.